The 31 T cell receptor beta chains below all came from one sample that was sequenced in a study of cytomegalovirus exposure and HLA in healthy donors. Primers: 60 Vbeta forward and 13 Jbeta reverse. Only in-frame clones appear in the TCRdb table, and some are missing; sequencing was by immunoSEQ multiplex PCR. This table holds 150,000 to 200,000 clones, about 88% found once. The material sequenced was PBMCs. All receptors come from a woman between 18 and 30 years old in good health and CMV-seronegative.

As regards this clone: Other DNA sequences from this sample encode an identical CDR3 as well. V usage is TRBV6-5 and J usage is TRBJ1-2; possibly TRBD1 for D (6 bases). The CDR3 loop spans 14 amino acids. V lost 2 bases and J 4 bases, leaving 11 bases between the germline ends. CDR1 is MNHEY and CDR2 is SVGAGI in the germline V gene. In DNA, the CDR3 is TGTGCCAGCAGTTACCGCGGGGGCGGCTATGGCTACACCTTC. This gives the protein CASSYRGGGYGYTF.

V usage is TRBV18 and J usage is TRBJ1-2; D gene uncertain. This CDR3 is 15 amino acids long. Trimming took off 2 bases at V and 5 bases at J, with 15 bases between the two ends. Per the germline V gene, CDR1 is KGHSH and CDR2 is LQKENI. Here the CDR3 DNA reads TGTGCCAGCTCACCAGGGTCTGAACAGAGATATGGCTACACCTTC. Its protein product is CASSPGSEQRYGYTF.

The genes are TRBV7-9 and TRBJ2-7; 7 nucleotides match TRBD1. CDR1 is SEHNR, CDR2 FQNEAQ, per germline (reference sequence). The CDR3 is 17 residues long. The V gene end was trimmed by 5 bases and the J gene end by 1 base; junction bases not matched to a gene: 14. Written as DNA, the CDR3 is TGTGCCAGCAGCCCATTTTTGGGACAGTTCCTTTCCTACGAGCAGTACTTC. Protein: CASSPFLGQFLSYEQYF.

This chain joins TRBV19 and TRBJ1-2; 9 bases fit TRBD1. With 5 bases clipped from V and 4 bases from J, the junction kept 20 bases outside the gene matches. This CDR3 spans 19 amino acids. Germline CDR1 LNHDA, CDR2 SQIVND (reference sequence). The CDR3: CASSAVRWTGALGAYGYTF. In DNA, the CDR3 is TGTGCCAGTAGTGCCGTTCGGTGGACAGGGGCCCTTGGAGCCTATGGCTACACCTTC.

The chain combines TRBV28 with TRBJ2-7, with 11 bases aligning to TRBD1. This CDR3 spans 14 amino acids. Germline V CDR1 and CDR2: MDHEN, SYDVKM. The J segment lost 7 bases and the V segment lost 6 bases, leaving 8 bases of the junction unmatched. The CDR3 DNA reads TGTGCCAGCAGGTGGACAGGGGGCTCATGGGAGCAGTACTTC. Its protein is CASRWTGGSWEQYF.

This clone occurred a few times. J is TRBJ2-1 and V is TRBV4-1, with TRBD2 as a possible D gene (5 bases). CDR3 length: 12 amino acids. Trimming took off 4 bases at V and 7 bases at J, with 8 bases between the two ends. Germline V lookup: CDR1 MGHRA, CDR2 YSYEKL. The CDR3 protein is CASSRGGNEQFF. For the CDR3, the DNA is TGCGCCAGCAGCCGAGGCGGGAATGAGCAGTTCTTC.

The rearrangement links TRBV15 to TRBJ1-2; D possibly corresponds to TRBD1 (6 bases). V was pared by 0 bases and J by 5 bases, with 13 bases between. Germline V gene sequence: CDR1 LNHNV, CDR2 YYDKDF (reference sequence). This CDR3 has 15 residues. As DNA, the CDR3 is TGTGCCACCAGCAGAGATCGCAGGGGAGAGTATGGCTACACCTTC. It yields the protein CATSRDRRGEYGYTF.

The V and J genes are TRBV2 and TRBJ1-6; D is possibly TRBD1 (6 bases). V was pared by 5 bases and J by 10 bases, with 12 bases between. Germline V CDR1 and CDR2: SNHLY, FYNNEI. The CDR3 contains 13 residues. In nucleotides, the CDR3 is TGTGCCAGCAGTCCAGGGGAGGGGTCACCCCTCCACTTT. Protein sequence: CASSPGEGSPLHF.

The J gene is TRBJ2-7, the V gene TRBV7-9; D is perhaps TRBD1 (5 bases). V was clipped by 3 bases and J by 2 bases, with 8 bases between them. This CDR3 contains 13 residues. Germline loops: CDR1 SEHNR, CDR2 FQNEAQ (reference sequence). CDR3 sequence (DNA): TGTGCCAGCAGCTTCGACAGAACCTACGAGCAGTACTTC. Translated, it gives CASSFDRTYEQYF.

This clone was seen more than once but under ten times. This rearrangement joins TRBV5-1 to TRBJ2-5, with D uncertain. This CDR3 spans 11 amino acids. Germline V gives CDR1 SGHRS, CDR2 YFSETQ. V was pared by 1 base and J by 5 bases, with 3 bases between. The CDR3, as DNA: TGCGCCAGCAGCTTGCGGGAGACCCAGTACTTC. Protein sequence: CASSLRETQYF.

The chain is built from TRBV27 and TRBJ1-2; a weak D match, TRBD1 (5 bases). V was pared by 5 bases and J by 4 bases, with 14 bases between. CDR3 length: 14 amino acids. CDR1 is MNHEY, CDR2 SMNVEV, per germline (reference sequence). The CDR3 region has the DNA TGTGCCAGCAGTATGGGGCACGGTTCCTATGGCTACACCTTC. Translation gives CASSMGHGSYGYTF.

CDR3 amino acids: CAWTRGQEVYNEQFF. As DNA, the CDR3 is TGTGCCTGGACCCGGGGACAGGAGGTTTACAATGAGCAGTTCTTC. The chain uses TRBV30 and TRBJ2-1; 8 bases agree with TRBD1. V lost 4 bases, J lost 4 bases, and 9 bases stayed unmatched. The CDR3 has 15 residues. From germline, CDR1 is GTSNPN and CDR2 SVGIG (reference sequence).

As DNA, the CDR3 is TGTGCCAGCTCACCCGGACAGGGTATCCATCAGCCCCAGCATTTT. Its translation is CASSPGQGIHQPQHF. This sequence joins TRBV18 and TRBJ1-5, with 8 bases that match TRBD1. Germline V CDR1 and CDR2: KGHSH, LQKENI. This CDR3 contains 15 residues. Trimming took 3 bases from V and 5 from J; bases not matched to a gene: 6.

V usage is TRBV30 and J usage is TRBJ1-1, with unresolved D. V shed 2 bases and J shed 1 base, with 17 bases lying between them. The CDR3 extends over 16 amino acids. CDR1 and CDR2 (germline): GTSNPN, SVGIG (reference sequence). The CDR3 protein is CAWSTVLISTNTEAFF. The CDR3 bases are TGTGCCTGGAGTACGGTCCTCATAAGTACGAACACTGAAGCTTTCTTT.

The chain couples TRBV6-5 to TRBJ2-4; D is perhaps TRBD2 (5 bases). Germline V gene data show CDR1 as MNHEY and CDR2 as SVGAGI. Trimming took 7 bases from V and 5 from J, leaving 9 bases between them. The CDR3 extends over 12 amino acids. The CDR3 nucleotides read TGTGCCAGCACAGGACTGGAAAACATTCAGTACTTC. As protein: CASTGLENIQYF.

The CDR3 DNA reads TGTGCCAGCAGTGAAACTAGGGCGGTCAATGGCTACACCTTC. Amino acids: CASSETRAVNGYTF. This chain connects TRBV2 to TRBJ1-2; D gene uncertain. The CDR3 spans 14 residues. V lost 2 bases to trimming and J lost 6 bases, with 13 bases between them. Germline V gene data show CDR1 as SNHLY and CDR2 as FYNNEI.

For this clone: At the DNA level, this CDR3 is encoded by other sequences in the same sample as well. The chain is built from TRBV2 and TRBJ2-5; weak D call: TRBD1 (5 bases). The CDR3 is 14 amino acids. Trimming shortened V by 3 bases and J by 5 bases, and 13 bases separated the two germline ends. CDR1 SNHLY and CDR2 FYNNEI come from the germline V gene. Here the CDR3 reads CASSEGRGSETQYF. The CDR3 coding sequence is TGTGCCAGCAGTGAGGGAAGGGGATCGGAGACCCAGTACTTC. The whole variable domain, remainder taken from reference TRBV2 and TRBJ2-5, is EPEVTQTPSHQVTQMGQEVILRCVPISNHLYFYWYRQILGQKVEFLVSFYNNEISEKSEIFDDQFSVERPDGSNFTLKIRSTKLEDSAMYFCASSEGRGSETQYFGPGTRLLVL.

V gene TRBV19 combines with J gene TRBJ2-3; no clear D. The CDR3 is 14 residues long. The germline V and J ends were trimmed by 1 base and 1 base, with 6 bases remaining between them. Germline CDR1 is LNHDA and CDR2 is SQIVND (reference sequence). DNA for the CDR3: TGTGCCAGTAGTATAGCCACGGGCACAGATACGCAGTATTTT. This translates into CASSIATGTDTQYF.

The V gene is TRBV7-9, the J gene TRBJ1-4; no clear D gene. The V and J ends lost 7 bases and 1 base respectively, with 7 bases between them. There are 13 residues in the CDR3. Per the germline V gene, CDR1 is SEHNR and CDR2 is FQNEAQ (reference sequence). This chain's CDR3 is CASTSLTNEKLFF. CDR3 bases: TGTGCCAGCACCTCTCTAACTAATGAAAAACTGTTTTTT.

The chain recombines TRBV7-9 with TRBJ2-1; 12 bases align to TRBD2. CDR1 is SEHNR, CDR2 FQNEAQ, per germline (reference sequence). The CDR3 is 18 residues long. V trimming: 6 bases; J trimming: 9 bases; junction bases outside the gene matches: 18. The CDR3 reads CASSFLLRLAGEESEQFF. DNA of the CDR3: TGTGCCAGCAGTTTCCTACTCAGACTAGCGGGGGAAGAGAGTGAGCAGTTCTTC.

The J gene is TRBJ2-3, the V gene TRBV7-3; 7 bases map to TRBD1. CDR1 and CDR2 (germline): SGHTA, FQGTGA. The CDR3 loop spans 14 amino acids. The V segment lost 4 bases and the J segment 2 bases; nucleotides outside the gene matches: 3. The CDR3 region is CASSSGTVTDTQYF. The DNA of the CDR3 is TGTGCCAGCAGCTCTGGGACAGTCACAGATACGCAGTATTTT.

This clone showed up just a few times. Other DNA variants within this sample encode the same CDR3. This chain uses TRBV2 with TRBJ1-1; TRBD1 agrees at 8 bases. Germline V gene sequence: CDR1 SNHLY, CDR2 FYNNEI. V trimming: 6 bases; J trimming: 1 base; junction bases outside the gene matches: 1. The CDR3 has 13 amino acids. The CDR3: CASSGQGNTEAFF. The CDR3 nucleotides are TGTGCCAGCAGCGGACAGGGGAACACTGAAGCTTTCTTT.

Written as DNA, the CDR3 is TGTGCCAGCAGCCAAGATACACAGGGGTCGTTCATCGAGCAGTACTTC. This gives the protein CASSQDTQGSFIEQYF. This chain connects TRBV4-2 to TRBJ2-7; 7 bases match TRBD1. The CDR3 is 16 residues long. J lost 6 bases, V lost 0 bases, and 11 bases had no gene match. Per germline, CDR1 LGHNA and CDR2 YNFKEQ.

The rearrangement joins TRBV30 to TRBJ2-5, with D possibly matching TRBD2 (5 bases). The length of the CDR3 is 11 residues. V dropped 5 bases and J dropped 11 bases, with 15 bases sitting between them. In germline, CDR1 is GTSNPN, CDR2 SVGIG (reference sequence). CDR3 in DNA: TGTGCCTGGGGCTACCCGGGAAAGCAGTACTTC. This encodes CAWGYPGKQYF. Complete variable domain (other parts from reference TRBV30 and TRBJ2-5): SQTIHQWPATLVQPVGSPLSLECTVEGTSNPNLYWYRQAAGRGLQLLFYSVGIGQISSEVPQNLSASRPQDRQFILSSKKLLLSDSGFYLCAWGYPGKQYFGPGTRLLVL.

The V and J genes are TRBV5-1 and TRBJ2-2; D is uncertain. The ends were cut back, 4 bases at V and 0 bases at J, with 7 bases in the middle. CDR3 length: 14 residues. The germline CDR1 and CDR2 sequences are SGHRS and YFSETQ. The CDR3 DNA follows: TGCGCCAGCAGCCCCGGGTCGAACACCGGGGAGCTGTTTTTT. It specifies CASSPGSNTGELFF.

V gene TRBV5-1 combines with J gene TRBJ1-4, with 7 bases aligning to TRBD1. This CDR3 is 14 amino acids long. Germline loops: CDR1 SGHRS, CDR2 YFSETQ. The V gene end was trimmed by 2 bases and the J gene end by 8 bases; junction bases not matched to a gene: 6. Here the CDR3 DNA reads TGCGCCAGCAGCTTAGGGACAGCTGACGAAAAACTGTTTTTT. Encoded protein: CASSLGTADEKLFF.

The rearrangement uses TRBV6-5 and TRBJ2-7; tentative D call: TRBD1 (6 bases). The germline V and J ends were trimmed by 6 bases and 4 bases, with 10 bases remaining between them. The CDR3 length is 12 residues. The germline V gene has CDR1 MNHEY and CDR2 SVGAGI. The CDR3 loop is CASSQGRYEQYF. The CDR3 DNA is TGTGCCAGCAGCCAGGGGCGATACGAGCAGTACTTC.

This chain uses TRBV19 with TRBJ2-1; D perhaps matches TRBD2 (6 bases). The CDR3 contains 18 residues. Trimming removed 7 bases from V and 0 bases from J, with 22 bases in between. The V gene's germline CDR1 is LNHDA and CDR2 SQIVND (reference sequence). CDR3 coding DNA: TGTGCCAGTACCTCGGCGGGCCTAGCGAGGAACTCCTACAATGAGCAGTTCTTC. Translation gives CASTSAGLARNSYNEQFF.

V is TRBV18 and J is TRBJ1-6, with 8 bases aligning to TRBD1. V dropped 2 bases and J dropped 9; count of bases not matched to a gene: 9. The CDR3 extends over 16 amino acids. In germline, CDR1 is KGHSH, CDR2 LQKENI. CDR3 region: CASSPSGQAGGSPLHF. The CDR3 coding sequence is TGTGCCAGCTCACCATCGGGACAGGCAGGCGGTTCACCCCTCCACTTT.

The chain is built from TRBV6-5 and TRBJ2-7, with a weak D call TRBD1 (6 bases). Trimming shortened V by 11 bases and J by 2 bases, and 16 bases separated the two germline ends. The germline CDR1 and CDR2 sequences are MNHEY and SVGAGI. CDR3 length: 13 amino acids. Written as DNA, the CDR3 is TGTGCCTCCAGAGGGGACACTACCTACGAGCAGTACTTC. Translation: CASRGDTTYEQYF.

The chain employs TRBV30 and TRBJ1-1; D is undetermined. V gave up 2 bases and J gave up 0 bases, with 10 bases separating them. This CDR3 is built from 14 residues. Germline V gives CDR1 GTSNPN, CDR2 SVGIG (reference sequence). CDR3 residues: CAWSPFSLNTEAFF. The CDR3 nucleotides read TGTGCCTGGAGTCCGTTTTCCTTGAACACTGAAGCTTTCTTT. The complete variable domain, with remaining parts taken from reference TRBV30 and TRBJ1-1, reads SQTIHQWPATLVQPVGSPLSLECTVEGTSNPNLYWYRQAAGRGLQLLFYSVGIGQISSEVPQNLSASRPQDRQFILSSKKLLLSDSGFYLCAWSPFSLNTEAFFGQGTRLTVV.